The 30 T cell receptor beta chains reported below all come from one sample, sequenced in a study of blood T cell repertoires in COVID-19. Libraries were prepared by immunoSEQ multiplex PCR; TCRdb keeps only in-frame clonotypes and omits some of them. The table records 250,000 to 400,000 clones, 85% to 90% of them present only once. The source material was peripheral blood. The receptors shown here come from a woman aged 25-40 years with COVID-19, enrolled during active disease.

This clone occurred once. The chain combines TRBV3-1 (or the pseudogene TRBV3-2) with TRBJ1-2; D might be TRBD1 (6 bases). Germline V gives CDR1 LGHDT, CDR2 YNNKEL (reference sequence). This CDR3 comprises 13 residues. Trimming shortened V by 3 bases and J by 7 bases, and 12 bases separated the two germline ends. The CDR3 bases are TGTGCCAGCAGCCAGACCCAGGGGCTTGGCTACACCTTC. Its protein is CASSQTQGLGYTF.

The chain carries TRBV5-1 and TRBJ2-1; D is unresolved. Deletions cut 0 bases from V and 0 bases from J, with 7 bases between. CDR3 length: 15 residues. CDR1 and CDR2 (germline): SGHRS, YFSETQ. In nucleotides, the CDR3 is TGCGCCAGCAGCTTGGAACCGGGCTCCTACAATGAGCAGTTCTTC. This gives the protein CASSLEPGSYNEQFF. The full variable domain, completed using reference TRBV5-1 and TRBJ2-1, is KAGVTQTPRYLIKTRGQQVTLSCSPISGHRSVSWYQQTPGQGLQFLFEYFSETQRNKGNFPGRFSGRQFSNSRSEMNVSTLELGDSALYLCASSLEPGSYNEQFFGPGTRLTVL.

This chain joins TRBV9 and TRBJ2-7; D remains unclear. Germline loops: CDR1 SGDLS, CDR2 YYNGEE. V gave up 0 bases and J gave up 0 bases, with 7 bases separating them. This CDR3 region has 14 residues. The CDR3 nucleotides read TGTGCCAGCAGCGTAGAAGCAGGCTCCTACGAGCAGTACTTC. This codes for CASSVEAGSYEQYF.

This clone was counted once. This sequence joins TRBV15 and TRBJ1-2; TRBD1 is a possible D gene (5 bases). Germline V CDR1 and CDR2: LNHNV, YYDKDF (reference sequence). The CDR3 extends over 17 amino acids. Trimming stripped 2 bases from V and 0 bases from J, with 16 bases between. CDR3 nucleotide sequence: TGTGCCACCAGCAGAAATCTCCCGGCGACAGCTAACTATGGCTACACCTTC. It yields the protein CATSRNLPATANYGYTF. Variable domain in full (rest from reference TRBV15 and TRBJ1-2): DAMVIQNPRYQVTQFGKPVTLSCSQTLNHNVMYWYQQKSSQAPKLLFHYYDKDFNNEADTPDNFQSRRPNTSFCFLDIRSPGLGDTAMYLCATSRNLPATANYGYTFGSGTRLTVV.

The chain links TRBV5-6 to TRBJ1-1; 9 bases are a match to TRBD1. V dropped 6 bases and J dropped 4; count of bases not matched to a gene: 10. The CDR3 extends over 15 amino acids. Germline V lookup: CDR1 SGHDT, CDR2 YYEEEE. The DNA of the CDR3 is TGTGCCAGCACGCCGACAGGGGGAAGGATCACTGAAGCTTTCTTT. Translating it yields CASTPTGGRITEAFF.

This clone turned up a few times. CDR3 region: CASSVDGQTTNYGYTF. In DNA, the CDR3 is TGTGCCAGCAGCGTAGATGGACAGACTACTAACTATGGCTACACCTTC. The rearrangement links TRBV9 to TRBJ1-2; the D gene is possibly TRBD1 (6 bases). The CDR3 spans 16 residues. Per the germline V gene, CDR1 is SGDLS and CDR2 is YYNGEE. V dropped 0 bases and J dropped 0 bases, with 12 bases sitting between them.

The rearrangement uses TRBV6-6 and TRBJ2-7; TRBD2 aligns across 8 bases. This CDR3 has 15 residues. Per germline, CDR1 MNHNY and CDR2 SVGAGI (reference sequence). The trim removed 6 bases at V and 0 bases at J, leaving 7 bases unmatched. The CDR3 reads CASRVAGTPSYEQYF. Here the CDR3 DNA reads TGTGCCAGCAGAGTAGCGGGAACCCCCTCCTACGAGCAGTACTTC.

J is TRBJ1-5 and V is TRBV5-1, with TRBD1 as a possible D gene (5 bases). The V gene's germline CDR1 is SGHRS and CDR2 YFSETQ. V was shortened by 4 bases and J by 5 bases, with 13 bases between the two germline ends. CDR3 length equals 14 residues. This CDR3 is CASSEDGGDQPQHF. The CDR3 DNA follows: TGCGCCAGCAGCGAGGACGGAGGGGATCAGCCCCAGCATTTT.

The CDR3 nucleotides read TGTGCCAGCAGCTTCAACAGGGGAAGCTCTGGAAACACCATATATTTT. It specifies CASSFNRGSSGNTIYF. This rearrangement joins TRBV11-2 to TRBJ1-3; 7 bases agree with TRBD1. This CDR3 has 16 amino acids. Germline V gene sequence: CDR1 SGHAT, CDR2 FQNNGV. Trimming took 3 bases from V and 0 from J; bases not matched to a gene: 5. The variable domain in full, with the rest retrieved from reference TRBV11-2 and TRBJ1-3, is EAGVAQSPRYKIIEKRQSVAFWCNPISGHATLYWYQQILGQGPKLLIQFQNNGVVDDSQLPKDRFSAERLKGVDSTLKIQPAKLEDSAVYLCASSFNRGSSGNTIYFGEGSWLTVV.

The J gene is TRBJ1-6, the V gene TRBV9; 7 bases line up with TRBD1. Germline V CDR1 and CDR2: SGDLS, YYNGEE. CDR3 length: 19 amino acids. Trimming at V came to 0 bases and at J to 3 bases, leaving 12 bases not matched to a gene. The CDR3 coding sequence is TGTGCCAGCAGCGTAGCGCCCACGACCCAGGGGGTCTATAATTCACCCCTCCACTTT. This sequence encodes CASSVAPTTQGVYNSPLHF.

The CDR3 is CASSHDRLNEKLFF. DNA for the CDR3: TGTGCCAGCAGCCATGACAGGCTTAATGAAAAACTGTTTTTT. The chain couples TRBV21-1 to TRBJ1-4; TRBD1, the D gene given by the table, was not confirmed from the DNA. TRBV21-1 is labeled a pseudogene. The CDR3 sequence is 14 residues long.

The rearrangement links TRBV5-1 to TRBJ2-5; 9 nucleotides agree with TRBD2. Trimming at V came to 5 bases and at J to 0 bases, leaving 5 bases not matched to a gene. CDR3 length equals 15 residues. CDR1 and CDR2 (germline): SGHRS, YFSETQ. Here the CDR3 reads CASRVASGDQETQYF. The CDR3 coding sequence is TGCGCCAGCAGGGTCGCTAGCGGGGACCAAGAGACCCAGTACTTC. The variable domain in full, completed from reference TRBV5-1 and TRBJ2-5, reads KAGVTQTPRYLIKTRGQQVTLSCSPISGHRSVSWYQQTPGQGLQFLFEYFSETQRNKGNFPGRFSGRQFSNSRSEMNVSTLELGDSALYLCASRVASGDQETQYFGPGTRLLVL.

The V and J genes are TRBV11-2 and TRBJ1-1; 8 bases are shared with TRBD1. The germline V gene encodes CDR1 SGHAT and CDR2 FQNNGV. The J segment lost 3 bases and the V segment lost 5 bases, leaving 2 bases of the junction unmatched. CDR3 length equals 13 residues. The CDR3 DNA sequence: TGTGCCAGCAGCCAGGACAGGGACACTGAAGCTTTCTTT. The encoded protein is CASSQDRDTEAFF.

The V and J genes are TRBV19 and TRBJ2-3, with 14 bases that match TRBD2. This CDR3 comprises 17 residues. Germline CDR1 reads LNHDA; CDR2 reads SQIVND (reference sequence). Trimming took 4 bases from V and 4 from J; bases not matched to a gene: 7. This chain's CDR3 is CASSRPGTSGSPDTQYF. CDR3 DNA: TGTGCCAGTAGTAGGCCGGGGACTAGCGGGAGCCCAGATACGCAGTATTTT.

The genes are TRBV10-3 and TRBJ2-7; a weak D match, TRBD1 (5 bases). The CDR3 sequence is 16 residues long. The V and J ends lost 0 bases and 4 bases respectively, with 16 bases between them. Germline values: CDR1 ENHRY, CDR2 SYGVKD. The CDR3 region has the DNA TGTGCCATCAGTGAGTCGACTCAGGGCAGACCTTACGAGCAGTACTTC. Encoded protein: CAISESTQGRPYEQYF.

CDR3 nucleotides: TGTGCCAGCAGCGTAACCCCCCTCTTTACATCTAATGAAAAACTGTTTTTT. Translating it yields CASSVTPLFTSNEKLFF. The V and J genes are TRBV7-9 and TRBJ1-4; D gene ambiguous. V was cut by 5 bases and J by 3 bases, with 19 bases left in between. The CDR3 sequence is 17 residues long. Germline V gene data show CDR1 as SEHNR and CDR2 as FQNEAQ (reference sequence). Full variable domain (rest looked up from reference TRBV7-9 and TRBJ1-4): DTGVSQNPRHKITKRGQNVTFRCDPISEHNRLYWYRQTLGQGPEFLTYFQNEAQLEKSRLLSDRFSAERPKGSFSTLEIQRTEQGDSAMYLCASSVTPLFTSNEKLFFGSGTQLSVL.

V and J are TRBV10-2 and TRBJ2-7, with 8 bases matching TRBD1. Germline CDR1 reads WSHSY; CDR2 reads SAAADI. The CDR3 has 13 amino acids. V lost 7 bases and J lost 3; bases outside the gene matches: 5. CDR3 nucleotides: TGCGCCAGCAACCAAGGACAGGGCTACGAGCAGTACTTC. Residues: CASNQGQGYEQYF.

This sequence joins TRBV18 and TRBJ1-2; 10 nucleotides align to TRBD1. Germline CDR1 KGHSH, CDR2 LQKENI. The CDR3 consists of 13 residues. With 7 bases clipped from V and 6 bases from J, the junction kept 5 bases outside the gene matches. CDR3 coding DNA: TGTGCCAGCTTACCGGGACAGGGGAATGGCTACACCTTC. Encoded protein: CASLPGQGNGYTF.

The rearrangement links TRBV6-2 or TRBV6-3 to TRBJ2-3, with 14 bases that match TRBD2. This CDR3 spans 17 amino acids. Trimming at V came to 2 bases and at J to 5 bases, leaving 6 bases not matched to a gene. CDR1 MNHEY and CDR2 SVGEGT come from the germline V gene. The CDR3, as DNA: TGTGCCAGCAGTTACCCGGGACTAGCGGGAGTGGAAGATACGCAGTATTTT. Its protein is CASSYPGLAGVEDTQYF.

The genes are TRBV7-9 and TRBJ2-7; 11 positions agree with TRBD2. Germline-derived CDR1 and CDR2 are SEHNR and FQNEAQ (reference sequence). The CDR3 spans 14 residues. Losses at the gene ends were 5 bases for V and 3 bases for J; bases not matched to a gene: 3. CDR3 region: CASSPGLAVYEQYF. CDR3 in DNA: TGTGCCAGCAGCCCGGGACTAGCGGTCTACGAGCAGTACTTC. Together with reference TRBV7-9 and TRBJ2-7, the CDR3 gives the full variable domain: DTGVSQNPRHKITKRGQNVTFRCDPISEHNRLYWYRQTLGQGPEFLTYFQNEAQLEKSRLLSDRFSAERPKGSFSTLEIQRTEQGDSAMYLCASSPGLAVYEQYFGPGTRLTVT.

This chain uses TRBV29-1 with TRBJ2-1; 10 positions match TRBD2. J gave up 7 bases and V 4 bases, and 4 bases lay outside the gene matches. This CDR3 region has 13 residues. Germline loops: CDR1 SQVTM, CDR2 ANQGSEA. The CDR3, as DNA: TGCAGCGTTGTACAACTAGCGGGGAATGAGCAGTTCTTC. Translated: CSVVQLAGNEQFF.

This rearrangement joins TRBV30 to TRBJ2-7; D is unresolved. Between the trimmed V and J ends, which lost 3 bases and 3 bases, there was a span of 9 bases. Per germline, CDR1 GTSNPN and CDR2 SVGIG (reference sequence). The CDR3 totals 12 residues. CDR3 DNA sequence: TGTGCCTGGAGCCTTGACAACTACGAGCAGTACTTC. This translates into CAWSLDNYEQYF.

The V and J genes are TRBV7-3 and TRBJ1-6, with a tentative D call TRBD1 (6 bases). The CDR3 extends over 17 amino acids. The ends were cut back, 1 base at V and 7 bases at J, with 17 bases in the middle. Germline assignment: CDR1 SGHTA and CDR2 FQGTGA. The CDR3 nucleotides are TGTGCCAGCAGCTTAAGGGGCCCGGGACAAAACAATTCACCCCTCCACTTT. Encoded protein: CASSLRGPGQNNSPLHF.

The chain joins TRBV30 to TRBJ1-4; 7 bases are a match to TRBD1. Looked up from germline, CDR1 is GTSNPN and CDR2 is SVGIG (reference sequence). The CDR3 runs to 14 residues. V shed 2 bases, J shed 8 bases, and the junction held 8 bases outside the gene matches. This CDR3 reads CAWSWDSLMEKLFF. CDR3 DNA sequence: TGTGCCTGGAGTTGGGACAGTCTCATGGAAAAACTGTTTTTT.

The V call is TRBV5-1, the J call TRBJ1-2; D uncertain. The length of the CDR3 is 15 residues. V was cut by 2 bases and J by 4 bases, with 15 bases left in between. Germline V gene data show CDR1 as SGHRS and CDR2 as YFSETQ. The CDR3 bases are TGCGCCAGCAGCTTCGATGGACTGGGTGGCTATGGCTACACCTTC. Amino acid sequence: CASSFDGLGGYGYTF.

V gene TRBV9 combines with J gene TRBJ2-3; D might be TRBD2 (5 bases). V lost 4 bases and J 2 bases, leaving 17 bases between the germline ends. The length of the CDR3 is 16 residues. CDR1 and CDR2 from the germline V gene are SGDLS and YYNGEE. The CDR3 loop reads CASSYSEGLNTDTQYF. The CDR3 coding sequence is TGTGCCAGCAGCTACTCCGAGGGATTGAACACAGATACGCAGTATTTT. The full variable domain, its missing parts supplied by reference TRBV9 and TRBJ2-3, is DSGVTQTPKHLITATGQRVTLRCSPRSGDLSVYWYQQSLDQGLQFLIQYYNGEERAKGNILERFSAQQFPDLHSELNLSSLELGDSALYFCASSYSEGLNTDTQYFGPGTRLTVL.

This CDR3 is CASSASSGGNKETQYF. The CDR3 nucleotides are TGTGCCAGCAGCGCCTCTAGCGGGGGGAATAAAGAGACCCAGTACTTC. The chain combines TRBV9 with TRBJ2-5; 11 bases are shared with TRBD2. V trimming: 3 bases; J trimming: 3 bases; junction bases outside the gene matches: 7. Per the germline V gene, CDR1 is SGDLS and CDR2 is YYNGEE. The CDR3 is made up of 16 amino acids.

The CDR3: CASSAGTLYGYTF. The CDR3 DNA follows: TGTGCCAGTAGTGCCGGGACACTTTATGGCTACACCTTC. The gene calls are TRBV19 and TRBJ1-2, with D tentatively TRBD1 (6 bases). CDR3 size: 13 residues. Germline V gene lookup returns CDR1 LNHDA and CDR2 SQIVND (reference sequence). Trimming pared 5 bases from V and 5 bases from J, leaving 12 bases between.

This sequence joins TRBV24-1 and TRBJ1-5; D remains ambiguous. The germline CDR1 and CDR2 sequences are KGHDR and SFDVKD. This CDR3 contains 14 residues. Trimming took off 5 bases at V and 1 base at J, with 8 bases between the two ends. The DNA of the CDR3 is TGTGCCACCAGTGCCGGGGAAAGCAATCAGCCCCAGCATTTT. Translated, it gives CATSAGESNQPQHF.

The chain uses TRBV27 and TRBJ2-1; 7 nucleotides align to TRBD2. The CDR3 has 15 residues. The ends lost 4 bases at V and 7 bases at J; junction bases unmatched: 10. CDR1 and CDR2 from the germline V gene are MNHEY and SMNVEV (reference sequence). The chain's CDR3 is CASSSAGSRGNEQFF. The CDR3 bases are TGTGCCAGCAGTTCAGCGGGATCACGGGGGAATGAGCAGTTCTTC.